The TCR beta chain under discussion was sequenced for a study of T cell responses to AZD1222 COVID-19 vaccine. Data came from immunoSEQ multiplex PCR; TCRdb stores just in-frame clones and leaves some out. Of over 90,000 clones in the sample, around nine tenths are singletons; the top ten hold roughly an eighth. Comment on this clone: Its antigen is unknown.

J gave up 7 bases and V 5 bases, and 10 bases lay outside the gene matches. The CDR3 runs 15 residues. The germline CDR1 and CDR2 sequences are MNHEY and SVGAGI. General study findings and limits: Just a handful of people given AZD1222 tested seropositive at baseline. The span of vaccine-associated CD4 TCRs extended across spike, with dominance at 160-218 and 743-854. Only after the peak T cell response were repertoires sampled.

Sequenced material: peripheral blood, taken 28 days after the second AZD1222 dose. The receptor comes from an adult who received the AZD1222 COVID-19 vaccine. J is TRBJ2-1 and V is TRBV6-5; 8 positions agree with TRBD2. CDR3 DNA sequence: TGTGCCAGCAGTCCCAGGGGACTAGTGGATAATGAGCAGTTCTTC. Protein sequence: CASSPRGLVDNEQFF.